Sequencing of this T cell receptor (beta chain) was carried out in a study of CD8 T cells in Susac syndrome. This CDR3 region has 15 residues. V dropped 3 bases and J dropped 11; count of bases not matched to a gene: 12. Germline lookup yields CDR1 MGHRA and CDR2 YSYEKL. Reverse transcription of 0.5 to 1 ug RNA was performed with random hexamers. By means of immunoSEQ multiplex PCR, TCR beta CDR3 spanning 54 Vbeta and 13 Jbeta underwent amplification. TCRdb called the immunoSEQ multiplex PCR reads again in MiXCR, with one record for every CDR3 protein. In the table there are over 15,000 distinct CDR3 sequences, about 95% of which are singletons. Both CD4+ and CD8+ T cells were negatively isolated, and TEMRA cells underwent FACS enrichment.

The V gene is TRBV4-1, the J gene TRBJ2-2; 7 nucleotides match TRBD2. Sample: CD8+ T cells from PBMCs. The TCR originated in a human donor in good health. The CDR3 spells CASSQAGVVVDELFF. CDR3 sequence (DNA): TGCGCCAGCAGCCAGGCGGGAGTAGTGGTGGACGAGCTGTTTTTT.